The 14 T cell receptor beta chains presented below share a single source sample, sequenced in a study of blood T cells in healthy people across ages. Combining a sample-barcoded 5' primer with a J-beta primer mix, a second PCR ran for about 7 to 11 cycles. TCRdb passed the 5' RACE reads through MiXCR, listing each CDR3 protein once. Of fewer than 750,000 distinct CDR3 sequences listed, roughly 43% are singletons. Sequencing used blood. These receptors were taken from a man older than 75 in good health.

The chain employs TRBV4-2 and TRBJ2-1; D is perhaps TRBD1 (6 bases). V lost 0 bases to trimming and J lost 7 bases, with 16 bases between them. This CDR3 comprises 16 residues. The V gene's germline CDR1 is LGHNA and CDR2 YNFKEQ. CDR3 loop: CASSQETGGLSNEQFF. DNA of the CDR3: TGTGCCAGCAGCCAAGAGACAGGCGGCCTTTCTAATGAGCAGTTCTTC.

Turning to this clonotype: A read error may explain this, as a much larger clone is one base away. The CDR3 nucleotides are TGTGCCAGCAGTTACTCTTCAGGGGACTCTAATGAGCAGTTCTTC. Translated: CASSYSSGDSNEQFF. V gene TRBV6-5 combines with J gene TRBJ2-1; D tentatively reads TRBD1 or TRBD2 (6 bases each). V lost 0 bases to trimming and J lost 7 bases, with 13 bases between them. Germline V gene lookup returns CDR1 MNHEY and CDR2 SVGAGI. This CDR3 has 15 residues.

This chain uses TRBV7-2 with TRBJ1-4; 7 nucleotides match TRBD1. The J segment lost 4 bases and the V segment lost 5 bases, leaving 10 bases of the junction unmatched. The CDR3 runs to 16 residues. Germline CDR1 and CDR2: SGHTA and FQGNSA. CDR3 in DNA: TGTGCCAGCAGCCTCGGGACAGCCAGAAGTAATGAAAAACTGTTTTTT. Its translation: CASSLGTARSNEKLFF.

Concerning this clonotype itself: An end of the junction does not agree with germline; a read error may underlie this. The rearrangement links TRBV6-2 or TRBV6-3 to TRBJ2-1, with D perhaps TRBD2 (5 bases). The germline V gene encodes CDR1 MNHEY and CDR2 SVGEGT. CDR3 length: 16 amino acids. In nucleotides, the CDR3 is TGTGCCAACAGTTACTCCAGCGGAGGCTCCTACAATGAGCAGTTCTTC. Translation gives CANSYSSGGSYNEQFF.

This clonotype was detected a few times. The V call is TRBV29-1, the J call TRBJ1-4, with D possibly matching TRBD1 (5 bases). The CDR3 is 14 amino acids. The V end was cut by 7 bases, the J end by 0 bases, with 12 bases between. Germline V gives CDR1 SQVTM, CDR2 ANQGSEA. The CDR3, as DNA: TGCAGCGCGTCAGGGACTGCAACTAATGAAAAACTGTTTTTT. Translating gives CSASGTATNEKLFF.

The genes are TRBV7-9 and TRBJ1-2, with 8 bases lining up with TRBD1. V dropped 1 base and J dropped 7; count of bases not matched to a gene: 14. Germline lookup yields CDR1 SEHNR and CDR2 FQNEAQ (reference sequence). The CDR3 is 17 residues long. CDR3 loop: CASSLVAGGASLGGYTF. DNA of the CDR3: TGTGCCAGCAGCTTAGTGGCAGGGGGCGCGTCTCTAGGTGGCTACACCTTC.

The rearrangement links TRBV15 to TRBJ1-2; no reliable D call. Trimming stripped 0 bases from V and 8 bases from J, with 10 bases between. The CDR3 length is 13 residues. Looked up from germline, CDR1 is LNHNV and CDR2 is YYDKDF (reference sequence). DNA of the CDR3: TGTGCCACCAGCAGAGATAAAGGGTTCGGCTACACCTTC. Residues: CATSRDKGFGYTF. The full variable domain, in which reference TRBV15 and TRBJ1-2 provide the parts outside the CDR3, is DAMVIQNPRYQVTQFGKPVTLSCSQTLNHNVMYWYQQKSSQAPKLLFHYYDKDFNNEADTPDNFQSRRPNTSFCFLDIRSPGLGDTAMYLCATSRDKGFGYTFGSGTRLTVV.

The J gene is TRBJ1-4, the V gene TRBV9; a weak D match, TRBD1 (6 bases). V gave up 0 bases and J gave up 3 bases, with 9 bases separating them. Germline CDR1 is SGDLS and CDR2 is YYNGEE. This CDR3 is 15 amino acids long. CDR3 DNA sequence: TGTGCCAGCAGCGTAGTTACAGGGTCTAATGAAAAACTGTTTTTT. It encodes CASSVVTGSNEKLFF.

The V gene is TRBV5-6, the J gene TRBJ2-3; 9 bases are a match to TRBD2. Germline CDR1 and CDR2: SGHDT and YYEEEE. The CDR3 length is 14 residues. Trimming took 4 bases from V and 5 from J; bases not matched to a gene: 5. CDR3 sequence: CASSPRRGGDTQYF. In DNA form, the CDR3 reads TGTGCCAGCAGCCCACGGCGGGGGGGAGATACGCAGTATTTT.

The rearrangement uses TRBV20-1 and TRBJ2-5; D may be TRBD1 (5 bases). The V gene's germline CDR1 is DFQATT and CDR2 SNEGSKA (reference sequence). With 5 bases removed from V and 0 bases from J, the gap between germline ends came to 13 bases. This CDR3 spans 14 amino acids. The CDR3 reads CSAPDSWYQETQYF. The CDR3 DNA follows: TGCAGTGCTCCAGACAGTTGGTACCAAGAGACCCAGTACTTC.

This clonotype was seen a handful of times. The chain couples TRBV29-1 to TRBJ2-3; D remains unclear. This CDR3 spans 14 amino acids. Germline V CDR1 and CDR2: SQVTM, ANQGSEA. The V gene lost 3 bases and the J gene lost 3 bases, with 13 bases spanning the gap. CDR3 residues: CSVDLGPGTDTQYF. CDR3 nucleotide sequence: TGCAGCGTTGACTTGGGCCCTGGGACAGATACGCAGTATTTT.

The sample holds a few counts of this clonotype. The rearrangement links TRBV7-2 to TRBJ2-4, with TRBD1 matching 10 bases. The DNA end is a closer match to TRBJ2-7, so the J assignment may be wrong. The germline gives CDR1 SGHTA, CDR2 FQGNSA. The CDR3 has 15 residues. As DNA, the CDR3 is TGTGCCAGCAGGATCAGGACAGGGGGAGAATTCGAGCAGTACTTC. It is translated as CASRIRTGGEFEQYF.

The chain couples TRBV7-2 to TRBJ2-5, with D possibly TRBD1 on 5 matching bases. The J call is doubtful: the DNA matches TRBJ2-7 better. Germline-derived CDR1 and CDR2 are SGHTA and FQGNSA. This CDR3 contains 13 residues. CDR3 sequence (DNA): TGTGCCAGCAGCTCAAGGCTTCAGGGCGAGCAGTACTTC. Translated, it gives CASSSRLQGEQYF.

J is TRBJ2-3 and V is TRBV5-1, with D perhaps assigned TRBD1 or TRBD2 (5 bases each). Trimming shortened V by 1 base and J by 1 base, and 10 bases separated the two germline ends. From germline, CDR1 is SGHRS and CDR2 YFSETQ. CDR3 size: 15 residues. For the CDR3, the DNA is TGCGCCAGCAGCTTGTTCGGGACCCGCACAGATACGCAGTATTTT. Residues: CASSLFGTRTDTQYF.